Listed below are T cell receptor beta chains from one sample, sequenced in a study of regulatory T cells in long-lasting Graves disease. A single record per CDR3 protein comes from TCRdb applying MiXCR to the multiplex PCR reads. The sample lists 200,000 to 250,000 distinct CDR3 sequences, about 16% occurring once. The specimen comprised peripheral blood mononuclear cells (PBMCs), sampled at new diagnosis, from a patient treated with antithyroid drugs. Receptors originate from a female donor with Graves disease. CDR3s include the opening cysteine and the closing phenylalanine or tryptophan. D genes are given only for firm matches. Not all rows give a size; the values are once, few, many and, for expanded clones, a class.

CDR3nt: TGTGCTAGTGGTTTGGGGACGGTGCATAGCAATCAGCCCCAGCATTTT; CDR3aa: CASGLGTVHSNQPQHF; abundance: many; v_gene: TRBV12-5; d_gene: -; j_gene: TRBJ1-5
CDR3nt: TGTGCCATCAGTGAGTCCAGAGGGAACACTGAAGCTTTCTTT; CDR3aa: CAISESRGNTEAFF; abundance: many; v_gene: TRBV10-3; d_gene: -; j_gene: TRBJ1-1
CDR3nt: TGTGCCTGGACGAGCAGGGTCACTGAAGCTTTCTTT; CDR3aa: CAWTSRVTEAFF; abundance: many; v_gene: TRBV30; d_gene: -; j_gene: TRBJ1-1
CDR3nt: TGTGCCAGCTCACCTCCGGGCTTAGGGGAAGAGACCCAGTACTTC; CDR3aa: CASSPPGLGEETQYF; abundance: many; v_gene: TRBV18; d_gene: -; j_gene: TRBJ2-5
CDR3nt: TGTGCCAGCAGCCACTCTAGCGGCTACAATGAGCAGTTCTTC; CDR3aa: CASSHSSGYNEQFF; abundance: few; v_gene: TRBV7-3; d_gene: TRBD2; j_gene: TRBJ2-1
CDR3nt: TGTGCCAACAGCTTAGGGATGAGACCTCAGCCCCAGCATTTT; CDR3aa: CANSLGMRPQPQHF; abundance: few; v_gene: TRBV7-9; d_gene: -; j_gene: TRBJ1-5
CDR3nt: TGCAGTGCAGCCGATACCTACGAGCAGTACTTC; CDR3aa: CSAADTYEQYF; abundance: -; v_gene: TRBV20-1; d_gene: -; j_gene: TRBJ2-7
CDR3nt: TGTGCCATCAGTAACCCGGGACAGGGTCTCGGAGAGACCCAGTACTTC; CDR3aa: CAISNPGQGLGETQYF; abundance: many; v_gene: TRBV10-3; d_gene: TRBD1; j_gene: TRBJ2-5
CDR3nt: TGTGCCAGCAGTTACGGAGAACAGGGAAGTAATTCACCCCTCCACTTT; CDR3aa: CASSYGEQGSNSPLHF; abundance: many; v_gene: TRBV6-5; d_gene: -; j_gene: TRBJ1-6
CDR3nt: TGCAGTGCTGGCTTGGGCCCCTATAGCGGGAACTGGGGGGATACGCAGTATTTT; CDR3aa: CSAGLGPYSGNWGDTQYF; abundance: -; v_gene: TRBV20-1; d_gene: TRBD2; j_gene: TRBJ2-3
CDR3nt: TGCAGCGTTGAAGAGGCTGGCAGGGGGCGCGAGACCCAGTACTTC; CDR3aa: CSVEEAGRGRETQYF; abundance: many; v_gene: TRBV29-1; d_gene: TRBD1; j_gene: TRBJ2-5
CDR3nt: TGTGCCACCAGAAAGGGTGCGAACACCGGGGAGCTGTTTTTT; CDR3aa: CATRKGANTGELFF; abundance: -; v_gene: TRBV19; d_gene: -; j_gene: TRBJ2-2
CDR3nt: TGTGCCAGCTTTCGCGATAGCTCCTACAATGAGCAGTTCTTC; CDR3aa: CASFRDSSYNEQFF; abundance: many; v_gene: TRBV6-1; d_gene: -; j_gene: TRBJ2-1
CDR3nt: TGCGCCAGCAGCACCGCGTGGGATATCGACGAGCAGTACTTC; CDR3aa: CASSTAWDIDEQYF; abundance: many; v_gene: TRBV5-1; d_gene: -; j_gene: TRBJ2-7
CDR3nt: TGTGCCAGCGAGACGGGCGGTAGCAATCAGCCCCAGCATTTT; CDR3aa: CASETGGSNQPQHF; abundance: -; v_gene: TRBV12-3/TRBV12-4; d_gene: -; j_gene: TRBJ1-5
CDR3nt: TGTGCCAGCAGTCCGAGGACAGGCTATAATTCACCCCTCCACTTT; CDR3aa: CASSPRTGYNSPLHF; abundance: many; v_gene: TRBV12-3/TRBV12-4; d_gene: TRBD1; j_gene: TRBJ1-6
CDR3nt: TGCGCCAGCAGGACAGCCGGAAACACCGGGGAGCTGTTTTTT; CDR3aa: CASRTAGNTGELFF; abundance: many; v_gene: TRBV5-1; d_gene: -; j_gene: TRBJ2-2
CDR3nt: TGTGCCAGTAATACCCCCGGGACAGACAATGAGCAGTTCTTC; CDR3aa: CASNTPGTDNEQFF; abundance: many; v_gene: TRBV19; d_gene: TRBD1; j_gene: TRBJ2-1
CDR3nt: TGCAGTGCTAGAGATTACACTAGCGGGAACACAGATACGCAGTATTTT; CDR3aa: CSARDYTSGNTDTQYF; abundance: few; v_gene: TRBV20-1; d_gene: TRBD2; j_gene: TRBJ2-3
CDR3nt: TGTGCCAGCAGTTACACGGGAGTGAGTCAAGAGACCCAGTACTTC; CDR3aa: CASSYTGVSQETQYF; abundance: many; v_gene: TRBV6-2/TRBV6-3; d_gene: -; j_gene: TRBJ2-5
CDR3nt: TGTGCCAGCAGCCGAGCGAGGAGCTCCTACAATGAGCAGTTCTTC; CDR3aa: CASSRARSSYNEQFF; abundance: many; v_gene: TRBV11-1; d_gene: -; j_gene: TRBJ2-1
CDR3nt: TGTGCCACCAGCCCCGGGACAGGAGATGAAAAACTGTTTTTT; CDR3aa: CATSPGTGDEKLFF; abundance: many; v_gene: TRBV24-1; d_gene: TRBD1; j_gene: TRBJ1-4
CDR3nt: TGTGCCAGCAGCTTAGATCCGGGCCGGGAGACCCAGTACTTC; CDR3aa: CASSLDPGRETQYF; abundance: many; v_gene: TRBV11-3; d_gene: -; j_gene: TRBJ2-5
CDR3nt: TGCAGTGCGACCGGGACTAGCGGGAGCAATGAGCAGTTCTTC; CDR3aa: CSATGTSGSNEQFF; abundance: many; v_gene: TRBV20-1; d_gene: TRBD2; j_gene: TRBJ2-1
CDR3nt: TGTGCCAGTAACGATTTGGCAGGGGGCTATGGCTACACCTTC; CDR3aa: CASNDLAGGYGYTF; abundance: many; v_gene: TRBV19; d_gene: TRBD1; j_gene: TRBJ1-2
CDR3nt: TGTGCCAGCAGCCGACCGGGACAGGGTCAGAACTATGGCTACACCTTC; CDR3aa: CASSRPGQGQNYGYTF; abundance: many; v_gene: TRBV12-3/TRBV12-4; d_gene: TRBD1; j_gene: TRBJ1-2
CDR3nt: TGTGCCAGCAGCCAAGAGACCGGAGTCGCGAACACTGAAGCTTTCTTT; CDR3aa: CASSQETGVANTEAFF; abundance: -; v_gene: TRBV3-1; d_gene: -; j_gene: TRBJ1-1
CDR3nt: TGTGCCATCAGTGAGTCGACAGGCCCCTACGAGCAGTACTTC; CDR3aa: CAISESTGPYEQYF; abundance: many; v_gene: TRBV10-3; d_gene: -; j_gene: TRBJ2-7
CDR3nt: TGTGCCAGCCGATATTCATGGGGCGATGATGAAGCTTTCTTT; CDR3aa: CASRYSWGDDEAFF; abundance: many; v_gene: TRBV7-9; d_gene: -; j_gene: TRBJ1-1
CDR3nt: TGTGCCACCAGTGAAGGACCAACCGAAAAACTGTTTTTT; CDR3aa: CATSEGPTEKLFF; abundance: many; v_gene: TRBV24-1; d_gene: -; j_gene: TRBJ1-4
CDR3nt: TGCGCCAGCAGCCAGCCGACAGTGGGGAGGCAGCAGTACTTC; CDR3aa: CASSQPTVGRQQYF; abundance: -; v_gene: TRBV4-1; d_gene: -; j_gene: TRBJ2-7
CDR3nt: TGTGCCCGAGGGACAGCCAATACATTGGCCACCCAGTACTTC; CDR3aa: CARGTANTLATQYF; abundance: -; v_gene: TRBV2; d_gene: TRBD1; j_gene: TRBJ2-5
CDR3nt: TGTGCCAGCAGCCGGCGGGAGGGTGGGGCTTTCTTT; CDR3aa: CASSRREGGAFF; abundance: -; v_gene: TRBV11-3; d_gene: -; j_gene: TRBJ1-1
CDR3nt: TGTGCCAGCAGCCAAGATGTTGGGACCGGGGAGCTGTTTTTT; CDR3aa: CASSQDVGTGELFF; abundance: many; v_gene: TRBV3-1; d_gene: -; j_gene: TRBJ2-2
CDR3nt: TGTGCCAGCAGCCAAGTCTTGAAGGAGACCCAGTACTTC; CDR3aa: CASSQVLKETQYF; abundance: many; v_gene: TRBV14; d_gene: -; j_gene: TRBJ2-5
CDR3nt: TGTGCCAGCAGTTTATTTGGGGGTACAGATACGCAGTATTTT; CDR3aa: CASSLFGGTDTQYF; abundance: many; v_gene: TRBV28; d_gene: -; j_gene: TRBJ2-3
CDR3nt: TGTGCCAGCAGTTCGTGGACTAGCGGGAGCTCCTACGAGCAGTACTTC; CDR3aa: CASSSWTSGSSYEQYF; abundance: -; v_gene: TRBV12-3/TRBV12-4; d_gene: TRBD2; j_gene: TRBJ2-7
CDR3nt: TGTGCCAGCAGTCGGGACATCCAAGAGACCCAGTACTTC; CDR3aa: CASSRDIQETQYF; abundance: many; v_gene: TRBV28; d_gene: -; j_gene: TRBJ2-5
CDR3nt: TGTGCCAGCAGTTCAACAGGGGCCCCGAACACTGAAGCTTTCTTT; CDR3aa: CASSSTGAPNTEAFF; abundance: many; v_gene: TRBV6-2/TRBV6-3; d_gene: TRBD1; j_gene: TRBJ1-1
CDR3nt: TGTGCCAGCTCACCAGCAGATAGCAATCAGCCCCAGCATTTT; CDR3aa: CASSPADSNQPQHF; abundance: many; v_gene: TRBV18; d_gene: -; j_gene: TRBJ1-5
CDR3nt: TGTGCCAGCAGTTTATTAGAGGGTGGGGACACTGAAGCTTTCTTT; CDR3aa: CASSLLEGGDTEAFF; abundance: many; v_gene: TRBV28; d_gene: -; j_gene: TRBJ1-1
CDR3nt: TGTGCCAGCAGTTATATAGGGACTCCCGATGAGCAGTTCTTC; CDR3aa: CASSYIGTPDEQFF; abundance: many; v_gene: TRBV6-5; d_gene: -; j_gene: TRBJ2-1
CDR3nt: TGCAGCGCACGGGAGGGCCCCGGGGAGCTGTTTTTT; CDR3aa: CSAREGPGELFF; abundance: many; v_gene: TRBV29-1; d_gene: TRBD2; j_gene: TRBJ2-2
CDR3nt: TGTGCCAGCTCACCAGTCCTAGGGACAGGGGGCCACGAGCAGTACTTC; CDR3aa: CASSPVLGTGGHEQYF; abundance: many; v_gene: TRBV18; d_gene: TRBD1; j_gene: TRBJ2-7
CDR3nt: TGTGCCAGCAGTAATACAGGGCAGGACGGCAGCTCCTATAATTCACCCCTCCACTTT; CDR3aa: CASSNTGQDGSSYNSPLHF; abundance: many; v_gene: TRBV6-1; d_gene: -; j_gene: TRBJ1-6
CDR3nt: TGTGCCAGTAGTATGGCGAGGCGAGAGACCCAGTACTTC; CDR3aa: CASSMARRETQYF; abundance: few; v_gene: TRBV19; d_gene: -; j_gene: TRBJ2-5
CDR3nt: TGCAGCGTTGTTAGTTCCACAGATACGCAGTATTTT; CDR3aa: CSVVSSTDTQYF; abundance: many; v_gene: TRBV29-1; d_gene: -; j_gene: TRBJ2-3
CDR3nt: TGTGCCAGCTCACCGGACAGGGTGGAAACTGAAGCTTTCTTT; CDR3aa: CASSPDRVETEAFF; abundance: many; v_gene: TRBV18; d_gene: TRBD1; j_gene: TRBJ1-1
CDR3nt: TGTGCCAGCAGTTCCGTCGGGACAGCCTCTGGGGCCAACGTCCTGACTTTC; CDR3aa: CASSSVGTASGANVLTF; abundance: few; v_gene: TRBV6-5; d_gene: TRBD1; j_gene: TRBJ2-6
CDR3nt: TGTGCCTGGAGCAGGGGGGGAGGGTCCTACGAGCAGTACTTC; CDR3aa: CAWSRGGGSYEQYF; abundance: many; v_gene: TRBV30; d_gene: -; j_gene: TRBJ2-7
CDR3nt: TGTGCCAGCAGCCCTTGGGGGGGAGGGTGGGCTGAAGCTTTCTTT; CDR3aa: CASSPWGGGWAEAFF; abundance: many; v_gene: TRBV28; d_gene: -; j_gene: TRBJ1-1